Reported below is one T cell receptor (beta chain). Its target is unknown. This entry belongs to a study of identical twins. Findings and caveats of the study: Insertion counts were lower in abundant cord blood beta clonotypes, a trend that memory repertoires did not show.

Unique molecular identifiers were present on the cDNA, and a universal primer site came from template switching. TCRdb analysed the 5' RACE reads with MiXCR anew, one entry per CDR3 protein. The sample has about 570,000 distinct CDR3 sequences; 7.5% to 10% are singletons. This CDR3 region has 14 residues. CDR1 and CDR2 (germline): GTSNPN, SVGIG (reference sequence). V lost 2 bases, J lost 3 bases, and 3 bases stayed unmatched. These records were also assigned to another study, of yellow fever vaccine responses in identical twins. From that report: Twins' vaccine T cell response reportedly seemed partly convergent, partly personalized.

The clonotype was recovered from a woman in her late teens or twenties in good health. The V and J genes are TRBV30 and TRBJ2-7, with 11 bases fitting TRBD2. The sample consisted of PBMCs. The CDR3 sequence is CAWSLAGGYYEQYF. The CDR3 DNA follows: TGTGCCTGGAGTTTAGCGGGAGGGTACTACGAGCAGTACTTC.